Below are 25 T cell receptor beta chains sequenced from a single sample in a study of T cells expressing NK-cell markers (dated by TCRdb to between 2020 and 2021). Library method: 5' RACE. Instrument used: Illumina HiSeq 2000. After reprocessing by TCRdb, each CDR3 protein sequence is one entry, and no DNA is given. Per the sample table, the count is approximately 440,000 distinct CDR3 sequences. More than 1.4% of the sample belongs to the ten largest clones. The sample taken for sequencing was blood T cells: a sorted CD56 or NKG2C T cell subset, CD4+ or CD8+ T cells, or bulk PBMC T cells (not recorded which). These receptors originate from a woman in her forties or fifties in good health. Donor details come from another sample of the same person, matched by shared clones.

The rearrangement joins TRBV6-6 to TRBJ1-5; as DNA is missing, the TRBD1 call by TCRdb cannot be tested. CDR3 length: 15 amino acids. The V gene's germline CDR1 is MNHNY and CDR2 SVGAGI (reference sequence). CDR3 protein: CASKRQGLSNQPQHF.

The chain couples TRBV25-1 to TRBJ2-1; the TCRdb D gene call, TRBD2, has no DNA to confirm it. This CDR3 contains 14 residues. Germline V CDR1 and CDR2: MGHDK, SYGVNS. CDR3 region: CASSDRGGYGEQFF.

The chain combines TRBV20-1 with TRBJ1-5; TCRdb's D gene call, TRBD1, goes unchecked for lack of DNA. This CDR3 spans 15 amino acids. Germline V gene sequence: CDR1 DFQATT, CDR2 SNEGSKA (reference sequence). CDR3 amino acids: CSARGPGSWDQPQHF.

This chain joins TRBV15 and TRBJ1-3. The CDR3 sequence is 14 residues long. The germline V gene encodes CDR1 LNHNV and CDR2 YYDKDF (reference sequence). CDR3: CATSRPSGGNTIYF.

This chain links TRBV7-8 with TRBJ2-1; the D call from TCRdb, TRBD1, cannot be confirmed without DNA. This CDR3 is built from 13 residues. CDR1 and CDR2 from the germline V gene are SGHVS and FQNEAQ. The CDR3: CASSFPGPLEQFF.

This chain joins TRBV29-1 and TRBJ2-2; with no DNA, the TCRdb D assignment of TRBD1 cannot be verified. The CDR3 covers 17 residues. Germline V gene sequence: CDR1 SQVTM, CDR2 ANQGSEA. The CDR3 reads CSVPGKGTGAITGELFF.

The chain combines TRBV2 with TRBJ2-2; TCRdb's D gene call, TRBD1, goes unchecked for lack of DNA. The V gene's germline CDR1 is SNHLY and CDR2 FYNNEI. CDR3 size: 12 residues. This CDR3 reads CASSAGVGELFF.

This chain links TRBV5-6 with TRBJ2-3; the D call from TCRdb, TRBD1, cannot be confirmed without DNA. From germline, CDR1 is SGHDT and CDR2 YYEEEE. CDR3 length: 15 amino acids. The CDR3 is CASSLGPGRTDTQYF.

CDR3 amino acids: CASSLLTGLSFEGYTF. The chain recombines TRBV7-6 with TRBJ1-2; TCRdb selects TRBD1, and the lack of DNA leaves this call unchecked. This CDR3 is built from 16 residues. Germline V gene data show CDR1 as SGHVS and CDR2 as FNYEAQ.

V usage is TRBV12-3 or TRBV12-4 and J usage is TRBJ2-1. This CDR3 region has 14 residues. The CDR3 sequence: CASSLSHSYNEQFF.

The rearrangement uses TRBV6-1 and TRBJ1-1; the TCRdb call, TRBD1, lacks DNA for checking. CDR1 is MNHNS and CDR2 is SASEGT in the germline V gene. This CDR3 has 15 amino acids. Here the CDR3 reads CASSEMGQANTEAFF.

V and J are TRBV5-1 and TRBJ2-1; TCRdb's D call, TRBD2, is unchecked because there is no DNA. The CDR3 length is 19 residues. Germline CDR1 is SGHRS and CDR2 is YFSETQ. The CDR3 loop is CASSFTFRTSGKSGNEQFF.

V and J are TRBV20-1 and TRBJ2-7; the D call of TRBD2 rests on TCRdb alone, since no DNA is present to check it. The CDR3 sequence is 16 residues long. CDR1 is DFQATT and CDR2 is SNEGSKA in the germline V gene (reference sequence). CDR3 sequence reads: CSASGTSGRRSDEQYF.

The chain combines TRBV11-2 with TRBJ2-3; the TRBD2 assignment by TCRdb is unverifiable without DNA. The CDR3 length is 16 residues. Germline V gives CDR1 SGHAT, CDR2 FQNNGV. The CDR3 spells CASSVAGLLAADTQYF. The entire variable domain, with the rest obtained from reference TRBV11-2 and TRBJ2-3, is as follows: EAGVAQSPRYKIIEKRQSVAFWCNPISGHATLYWYQQILGQGPKLLIQFQNNGVVDDSQLPKDRFSAERLKGVDSTLKIQPAKLEDSAVYLCASSVAGLLAADTQYFGPGTRLTVL.

The V call is TRBV25-1, the J call TRBJ2-3; TCRdb gives TRBD2 as the D gene, but with no DNA this cannot be confirmed. CDR3 length: 16 residues. The germline CDR1 and CDR2 sequences are MGHDK and SYGVNS. This chain's CDR3 is CASTAGLAGPGDTQYF.

The chain links TRBV5-1 to TRBJ2-4; the TRBD2 assignment by TCRdb is unverifiable without DNA. Germline assignment: CDR1 SGHRS and CDR2 YFSETQ. The CDR3 has 16 amino acids. The CDR3: CASSLSGLASKNIQYF.

The chain joins TRBV25-1 to TRBJ2-1; the D gene TCRdb calls, TRBD1, cannot be checked with no DNA. CDR1 is MGHDK, CDR2 SYGVNS, per germline. This CDR3 is 15 amino acids long. CDR3 protein: CASSDSGRDRAEQFF.

This sequence joins TRBV6-5 and TRBJ1-3; TCRdb proposes TRBD1, but this gene call is untestable without DNA. The CDR3 is 15 amino acids. Germline CDR1 is MNHEY and CDR2 is SVGAGI. This CDR3 is CASSQGQASGNTIYF.

The chain links TRBV6-2 or TRBV6-3 to TRBJ2-1; checking the TCRdb D call of TRBD2 is not possible without DNA. This CDR3 region has 14 residues. Germline CDR1 reads MNHEY; CDR2 reads SVGEGT. CDR3 region: CASRPYGGANEQFF.

This sequence joins TRBV10-2 and TRBJ1-5. The germline V gene encodes CDR1 WSHSY and CDR2 SAAADI. The CDR3 covers 14 residues. The CDR3: CASSVFGDNQPQHF.

The V call is TRBV6-1, the J call TRBJ2-3; TCRdb selects TRBD1, and the lack of DNA leaves this call unchecked. The CDR3 runs to 16 residues. Germline CDR1 is MNHNS and CDR2 is SASEGT. The CDR3 spells CASSPDRREPTDTQYF.

The chain links TRBV30 to TRBJ2-7; TCRdb's assignment of TRBD2 cannot be checked, as there is no DNA. The germline CDR1 and CDR2 sequences are GTSNPN and SVGIG (reference sequence). This CDR3 contains 17 residues. The CDR3 reads CAWSVWLAGAPRWEQYF.

CDR3 protein: CATSRDFSRGTDTQYF. V and J are TRBV15 and TRBJ2-3. CDR3 length: 16 amino acids. The V gene's germline CDR1 is LNHNV and CDR2 YYDKDF (reference sequence).

CDR3: CATSEPLRAGGLNEQFF. V gene TRBV24-1 combines with J gene TRBJ2-1; TCRdb outputs TRBD2, but without DNA this stays unchecked. From germline, CDR1 is KGHDR and CDR2 SFDVKD. This CDR3 has 17 residues.

The V and J genes are TRBV29-1 and TRBJ2-3. CDR1 and CDR2 (germline): SQVTM, ANQGSEA. The CDR3 has 15 residues. This CDR3 reads CSVEEGGPSTDTQYF.